A selection of T cell receptor beta chains follows, all from one sample in a study of radiotherapy plus CTLA-4 blockade in lung cancer. Some clones are missing from TCRdb's copy, which holds only in-frame ones; the method was immunoSEQ multiplex PCR. Of some 100,000 clones listed, 78% are singletons. This material consisted of peripheral blood, taken from a patient treated with radiotherapy plus ipilimumab. The receptors stem from a human donor with non-small cell lung cancer who had a partial response to radiotherapy plus ipilimumab. Both conserved end residues are part of each CDR3. The D gene is left open where the match is weak.

j_call v_call d_call cdr3_aa
TRBJ2-1 TRBV7-2 TRBD2 CASSLDGRGYNEQFF
TRBJ1-1 TRBV5-4 NA CASSRTWGSREASLNTEAFF
TRBJ2-6 TRBV18 TRBD1 CASSPSSQGVSGANVLTF
TRBJ1-1 TRBV27 TRBD1 CASSSRTGFEAFF
TRBJ2-2 TRBV7-3 TRBD2 CASSLFPSGSDTGELFF
TRBJ2-5 TRBV28 NA CARPGSQETQYF
TRBJ2-3 TRBV5-4 NA CASSTNRGTDTQYF
TRBJ2-1 TRBV25-1 NA CASSGSLYNEQFF
TRBJ2-4 TRBV11-2 TRBD1 CASSGRTGAVLAKNIQYF
TRBJ2-5 TRBV28 NA CASSLIGGAGWEETQYF
TRBJ2-1 TRBV7-3 TRBD1 CASSATGVNEQFF
TRBJ2-3 TRBV2 NA CASSDGSGDTDTQYF
TRBJ2-1 TRBV5-1 NA CASSARGSYNEQFF
TRBJ1-1 TRBV7-8 TRBD1 CASSLGGQMNTEAFF
TRBJ2-2 TRBV10-2 TRBD1 CASKRQGSTGELFF